The next 23 T cell receptor beta chains were all read from a single sample in a study of blood T cell repertoires in COVID-19. Assay used: immunoSEQ multiplex PCR; TCRdb lists only in-frame clones, some missing. The table lists about half a million clones, 70% to 90% of them singletons. Material: peripheral blood. The receptors originated from a human donor in a cohort sampled during active COVID-19.

CDR3: CASSSTDRGNEQFF. CDR3 bases: TGTGCCAGCAGCTCAACCGACAGGGGCAATGAGCAGTTCTTC. This sequence joins TRBV7-3 and TRBJ2-1, with TRBD1 matching over 8 bases. The CDR3 is 14 amino acids. Trimming cost V 4 bases and J 6 bases; bases outside gene matches: 5. Germline V gene sequence: CDR1 SGHTA, CDR2 FQGTGA.

The chain has TRBV9 and TRBJ1-1; the match to TRBD1 covers 7 bases. Per the germline V gene, CDR1 is SGDLS and CDR2 is YYNGEE. The length of the CDR3 is 16 residues. The V and J ends lost 0 bases and 3 bases, in that order; junction bases with no gene match: 8. CDR3 sequence (DNA): TGTGCCAGCAGCGTAGCGATCGGGACAGTTCACACTGAAGCTTTCTTT. Translation: CASSVAIGTVHTEAFF.

V gene TRBV7-3 combines with J gene TRBJ2-2; possible D gene TRBD1, 5 bases. The CDR3 has 13 amino acids. The germline V gene encodes CDR1 SGHTA and CDR2 FQGTGA. V was cut by 4 bases and J by 5 bases, with 8 bases left in between. In nucleotides, the CDR3 is TGTGCCAGCAGCTCGGCAGGGACCGGGGAGCTGTTTTTT. It yields the protein CASSSAGTGELFF.

The genes are TRBV10-3 and TRBJ2-5, with D unclear. Germline values: CDR1 ENHRY, CDR2 SYGVKD. This CDR3 has 12 amino acids. V dropped 0 bases and J dropped 5 bases, with 4 bases sitting between them. CDR3 bases: TGTGCCATCAGTGAGTCGAGGGAGACCCAGTACTTC. It codes for CAISESRETQYF.

The gene calls are TRBV18 and TRBJ1-3; the D is unclear. V shed 3 bases and J shed 0 bases, with 12 bases lying between them. Germline assignment: CDR1 KGHSH and CDR2 LQKENI. This CDR3 spans 16 amino acids. Here the CDR3 reads CASSPVHLSSGNTIYF. The DNA for the CDR3 is TGTGCCAGCTCACCGGTTCACCTAAGCTCTGGAAACACCATATATTTT.

The chain combines TRBV18 with TRBJ2-1; 7 bases are shared with TRBD1. CDR1 is KGHSH and CDR2 is LQKENI in the germline V gene. After removal of 4 bases from V and 4 bases from J, the junction contained 13 bases not matched to a gene. This CDR3 contains 17 residues. In DNA form, the CDR3 reads TGTGCCAGCTCACAAGGCCGGTCAGGGGGAGAATACAATGAGCAGTTCTTC. This codes for CASSQGRSGGEYNEQFF.

In nucleotides, the CDR3 is TGTGCCAGCAGCTTAAGGGGTAGGACTGAAGCTTTCTTT. Translation gives CASSLRGRTEAFF. The J gene is TRBJ1-1, the V gene TRBV5-6; tentatively, D is TRBD1 (5 bases). CDR3 length: 13 residues. V was cut by 2 bases and J by 5 bases, with 10 bases left in between. Germline-derived CDR1 and CDR2 are SGHDT and YYEEEE.

The chain links TRBV6-1 to TRBJ2-2; perhaps TRBD2 as D (5 bases). Between the trimmed V and J ends, which lost 1 base and 4 bases, there was a span of 10 bases. The CDR3 runs 15 residues. The germline gives CDR1 MNHNS, CDR2 SASEGT. In DNA form, the CDR3 reads TGTGCCAGCAGTGAAGGCCCGGGATTCACCGGGGAGCTGTTTTTT. Translated: CASSEGPGFTGELFF.

V usage is TRBV2 and J usage is TRBJ2-7, with 11 bases matching TRBD2. Germline V gene lookup returns CDR1 SNHLY and CDR2 FYNNEI. This CDR3 has 15 amino acids. The V and J ends lost 8 bases and 2 bases, in that order; junction bases with no gene match: 8. The CDR3 DNA reads as TGTGCCAGCCGGTTAGCGGGAGGGCAAACCTACGAGCAGTACTTC. Protein sequence: CASRLAGGQTYEQYF.

V and J are TRBV30 and TRBJ1-1; possibly TRBD1 for D (5 bases). The CDR3 has 11 residues. V dropped 8 bases and J dropped 5 bases, with 12 bases sitting between them. CDR1 GTSNPN and CDR2 SVGIG come from the germline V gene (reference sequence). CDR3 coding DNA: TGTGCCCAAGCCAGGGAAACTGAAGCTTTCTTT. Translating gives CAQARETEAFF.

The V call is TRBV4-1, the J call TRBJ2-3, with TRBD2 identical over 16 bases. V lost 5 bases and J lost 3; bases outside the gene matches: 5. The V gene's germline CDR1 is MGHRA and CDR2 YSYEKL. CDR3 length: 17 residues. CDR3 in amino acids: CASSSGLAGGQTDTQYF. CDR3 in DNA: TGCGCCAGCAGCTCGGGACTAGCGGGAGGGCAAACAGATACGCAGTATTTT.

The CDR3: CASSLLGEVGADTQYF. In DNA form, the CDR3 reads TGTGCCAGCAGCTTATTGGGGGAGGTGGGGGCAGATACGCAGTATTTT. The J gene is TRBJ2-3, the V gene TRBV7-2; TRBD2 might be the D (6 bases). The germline V gene encodes CDR1 SGHTA and CDR2 FQGNSA. Trimming removed 2 bases from V and 4 bases from J, with 16 bases in between. This CDR3 spans 16 amino acids.

The chain recombines TRBV7-9 with TRBJ2-5; 8 bases fit TRBD2. Germline CDR1 and CDR2: SEHNR and FQNEAQ (reference sequence). V trimming: 5 bases; J trimming: 4 bases; junction bases outside the gene matches: 9. The CDR3 is made up of 15 amino acids. CDR3 sequence (DNA): TGTGCCAGCAGCGTGGACGGGAGGGACGGAGAGACCCAGTACTTC. Translating gives CASSVDGRDGETQYF.

V is TRBV7-2 and J is TRBJ2-3, with TRBD2 identical over 8 bases. CDR3 length: 16 residues. J was trimmed by 2 bases and V by 2 bases; bases with no gene match: 6. Germline CDR1 and CDR2: SGHTA and FQGNSA. This CDR3 reads CASSLRREVSTDTQYF. For the CDR3, the DNA is TGTGCCAGCAGCTTAAGGCGGGAGGTTTCCACAGATACGCAGTATTTT.

The chain couples TRBV10-1 to TRBJ1-1; D ambiguous. V gave up 6 bases and J gave up 1 base, with 9 bases separating them. Germline V lookup: CDR1 WNHNN, CDR2 SYGVQD (reference sequence). The CDR3 is 13 residues long. CDR3 DNA sequence: TGCGCCAGCAGATCCACTGGGAACACTGAAGCTTTCTTT. Residues: CASRSTGNTEAFF.

V and J are TRBV2 and TRBJ1-1, with D tentatively TRBD1 (5 bases). Germline CDR1 is SNHLY and CDR2 is FYNNEI. The CDR3 spans 15 residues. Trimming removed 2 bases at V and 4 bases at J, with 14 bases between. CDR3 sequence: CASSEKTAKITEAFF. CDR3 bases: TGTGCCAGCAGTGAAAAGACAGCGAAAATCACTGAAGCTTTCTTT.

The chain joins TRBV2 to TRBJ1-2, with 7 nucleotides matching TRBD1. Germline V lookup: CDR1 SNHLY, CDR2 FYNNEI. CDR3 size: 13 residues. J was trimmed by 2 bases and V by 5 bases; bases with no gene match: 2. As DNA, the CDR3 is TGTGCCAGCAGTACGGACAGGAACTATGGCTACACCTTC. It translates to CASSTDRNYGYTF.

V is TRBV4-3 and J is TRBJ1-6; the D gene is possibly TRBD1 (5 bases). Trimming removed 3 bases from V and 0 bases from J, with 12 bases in between. CDR3 length: 17 amino acids. Germline CDR1 reads LGHNA; CDR2 reads YSLEER. As DNA, the CDR3 is TGCGCCAGCAGCCAGGAACAGGAGATCTCCTATAATTCACCCCTCCACTTT. Translating gives CASSQEQEISYNSPLHF.

This clone was observed a single time. The CDR3 here is CASSQAAATYEQYF. In DNA form, the CDR3 reads TGTGCCAGCAGCCAAGCCGCGGCTACCTACGAGCAGTACTTC. The J gene is TRBJ2-7, the V gene TRBV4-2; D remains unclear. CDR1 and CDR2 (germline): LGHNA, YNFKEQ. The CDR3 spans 14 residues. Trimming stripped 1 base from V and 2 bases from J, with 9 bases between.

The chain recombines TRBV9 with TRBJ2-7; TRBD1 matches 9 bases. The CDR3 runs 15 residues. The ends lost 0 bases at V and 3 bases at J; junction bases unmatched: 4. CDR1 SGDLS and CDR2 YYNGEE come from the germline V gene. The CDR3 loop reads CASSVDGQGFYEQYF. CDR3 coding DNA: TGTGCCAGCAGCGTAGATGGACAGGGGTTCTACGAGCAGTACTTC.

This sequence joins TRBV7-9 and TRBJ1-2; D is uncertain. V lost 5 bases and J 8 bases, leaving 21 bases between the germline ends. The germline V gene has CDR1 SEHNR and CDR2 FQNEAQ (reference sequence). This CDR3 has 15 residues. CDR3 sequence: CASSRSTEARRGYTF. CDR3 DNA: TGTGCCAGCAGCCGATCGACGGAGGCGAGGCGCGGCTACACCTTC.

The chain uses TRBV19 and TRBJ1-4, with TRBD1 matching 7 bases. CDR1 and CDR2 (germline): LNHDA, SQIVND (reference sequence). The CDR3 has 13 residues. The V and J ends lost 10 bases and 7 bases, in that order; junction bases with no gene match: 9. CDR3 region: CATLGDRSEKLFF. DNA of the CDR3: TGTGCCACCCTGGGGGACAGAAGTGAAAAACTGTTTTTT.

A remark on this clone: The sample has other DNA sequences that encode this CDR3 too. The rearrangement joins TRBV10-3 to TRBJ1-2; TRBD1 aligns across 10 bases. V was pared by 4 bases and J by 5 bases, with 1 base of the junction left unmatched. CDR1 ENHRY and CDR2 SYGVKD come from the germline V gene. The CDR3 sequence is 13 residues long. CDR3 nucleotides: TGTGCCATCAGTGGGGGACAGGGGTATGGCTACACCTTC. It yields the protein CAISGGQGYGYTF.